This T cell receptor (beta chain) emerged from a study of regulatory T cells in long-lasting Graves disease. Arm-PCR with iRepertoire HTBI primers amplified the CDR3 regions for these TCR beta libraries. TCRdb called the multiplex PCR reads again in MiXCR, with one record for every CDR3 protein. There are 450,000 to 600,000 distinct CDR3 sequences in the sample; roughly 13% occur only once, and 8.5% to 10% lies in the top ten. Trimming cost V 4 bases and J 0 bases, with 11 bases left between them. CDR1 is KGHDR and CDR2 is SFDVKD in the germline V gene. The CDR3 runs to 15 residues. This clonotype was detected ten times or more. Time point here: newly diagnosed GD, antithyroid drugs for less than 3 months. PBMCs provided the RNA from which the TCR library was made. The authors drew approximately 9 milliliters of peripheral blood into EDTA tubes. This same sample was also part of a study on T cells in Graves' hyperthyroidism and ophthalmopathy. As reported in that work: RT-PCR in the first round (using the HTBI primer set) targeted the TCR CDR3. Most thyroid clonotypes expanded above 0.001 were also detected in blood.

The sample was peripheral blood mononuclear cells (PBMCs), taken at new diagnosis, from a patient treated with antithyroid drugs. The clonotype comes from a man in his thirties or forties with Graves disease. The V gene is TRBV24-1, the J gene TRBJ1-1; a weak D match, TRBD1 (5 bases). The CDR3 DNA sequence: TGTGCCACCAGTGAGGGGGGACCGTTGAACACTGAAGCTTTCTTT. Its protein product is CATSEGGPLNTEAFF.